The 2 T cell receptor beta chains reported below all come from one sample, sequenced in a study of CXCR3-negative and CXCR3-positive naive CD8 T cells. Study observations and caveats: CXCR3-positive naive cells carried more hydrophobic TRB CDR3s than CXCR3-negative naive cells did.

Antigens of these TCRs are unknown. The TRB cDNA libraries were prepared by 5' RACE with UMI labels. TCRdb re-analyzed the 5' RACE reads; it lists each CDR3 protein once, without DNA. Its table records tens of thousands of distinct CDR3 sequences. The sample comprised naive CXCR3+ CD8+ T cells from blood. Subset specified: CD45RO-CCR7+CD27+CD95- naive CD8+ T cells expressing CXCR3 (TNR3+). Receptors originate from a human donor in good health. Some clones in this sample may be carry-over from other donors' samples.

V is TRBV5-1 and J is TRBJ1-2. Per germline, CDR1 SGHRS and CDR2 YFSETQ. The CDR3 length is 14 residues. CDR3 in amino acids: CASSFANANYGYTF.

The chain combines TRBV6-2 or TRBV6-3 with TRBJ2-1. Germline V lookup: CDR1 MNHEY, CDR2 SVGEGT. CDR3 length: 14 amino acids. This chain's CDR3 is CASSWGSSYNEQFF.